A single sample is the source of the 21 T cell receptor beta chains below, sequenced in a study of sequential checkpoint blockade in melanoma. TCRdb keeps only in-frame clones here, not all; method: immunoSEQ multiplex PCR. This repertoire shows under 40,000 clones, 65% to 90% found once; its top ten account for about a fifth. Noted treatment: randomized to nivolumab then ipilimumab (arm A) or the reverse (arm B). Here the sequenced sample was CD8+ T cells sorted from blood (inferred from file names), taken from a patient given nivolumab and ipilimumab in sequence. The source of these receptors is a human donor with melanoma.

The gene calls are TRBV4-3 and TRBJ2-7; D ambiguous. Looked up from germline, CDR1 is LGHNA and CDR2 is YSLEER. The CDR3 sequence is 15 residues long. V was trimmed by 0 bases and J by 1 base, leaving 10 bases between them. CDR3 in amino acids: CASSQEDVRSYEQYF. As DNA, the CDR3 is TGCGCCAGCAGCCAAGAAGATGTCAGATCCTACGAGCAGTACTTC.

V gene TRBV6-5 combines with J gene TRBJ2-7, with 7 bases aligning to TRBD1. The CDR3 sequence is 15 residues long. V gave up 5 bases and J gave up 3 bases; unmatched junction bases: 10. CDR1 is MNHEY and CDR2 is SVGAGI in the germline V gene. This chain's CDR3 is CASSPRDRLIYEQYF. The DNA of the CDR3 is TGTGCCAGCAGTCCCCGGGACAGACTTATCTACGAGCAGTACTTC.

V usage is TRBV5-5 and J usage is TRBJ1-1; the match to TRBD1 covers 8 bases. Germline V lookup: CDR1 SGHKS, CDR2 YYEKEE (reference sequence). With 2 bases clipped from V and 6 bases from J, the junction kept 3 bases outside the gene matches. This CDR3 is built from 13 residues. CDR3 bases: TGTGCCAGCAGCTTTGGACAGGGCCCTGAAGCTTTCTTT. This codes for CASSFGQGPEAFF. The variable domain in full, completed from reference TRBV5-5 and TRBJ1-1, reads DAGVTQSPTHLIKTRGQQVTLRCSPISGHKSVSWYQQVLGQGPQFIFQYYEKEERGRGNFPDRFSARQFPNYSSELNVNALLLGDSALYLCASSFGQGPEAFFGQGTRLTVV.

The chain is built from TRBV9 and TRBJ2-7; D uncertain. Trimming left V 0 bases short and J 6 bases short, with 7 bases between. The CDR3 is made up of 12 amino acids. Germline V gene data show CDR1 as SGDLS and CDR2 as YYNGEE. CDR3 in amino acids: CASSVGAGEQYF. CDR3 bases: TGTGCCAGCAGCGTAGGGGCTGGCGAGCAGTACTTC.

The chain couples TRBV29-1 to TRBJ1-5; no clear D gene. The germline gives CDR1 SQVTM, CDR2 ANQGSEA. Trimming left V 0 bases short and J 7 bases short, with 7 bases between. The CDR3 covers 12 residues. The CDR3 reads CSVEDPGQPQHF. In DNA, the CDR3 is TGCAGCGTTGAAGACCCGGGGCAGCCCCAGCATTTT.

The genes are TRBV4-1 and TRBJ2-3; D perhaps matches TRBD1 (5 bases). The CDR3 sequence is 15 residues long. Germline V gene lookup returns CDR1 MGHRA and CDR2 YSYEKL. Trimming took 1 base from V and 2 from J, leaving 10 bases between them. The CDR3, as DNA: TGCGCCAGCAGCCAAGGTTGGGGCTCCACAGATACGCAGTATTTT. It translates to CASSQGWGSTDTQYF.

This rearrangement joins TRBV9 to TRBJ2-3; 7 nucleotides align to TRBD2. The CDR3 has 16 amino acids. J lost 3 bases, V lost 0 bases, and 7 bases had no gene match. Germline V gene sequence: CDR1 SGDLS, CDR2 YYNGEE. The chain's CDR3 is CASSVGASGLTDTQYF. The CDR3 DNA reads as TGTGCCAGCAGCGTAGGGGCTAGCGGTTTAACAGATACGCAGTATTTT. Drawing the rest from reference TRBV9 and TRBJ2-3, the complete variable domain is DSGVTQTPKHLITATGQRVTLRCSPRSGDLSVYWYQQSLDQGLQFLIQYYNGEERAKGNILERFSAQQFPDLHSELNLSSLELGDSALYFCASSVGASGLTDTQYFGPGTRLTVL.

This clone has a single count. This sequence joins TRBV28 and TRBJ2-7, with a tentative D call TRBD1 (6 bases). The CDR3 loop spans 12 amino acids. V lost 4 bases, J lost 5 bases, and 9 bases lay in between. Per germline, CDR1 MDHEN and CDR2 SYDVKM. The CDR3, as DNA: TGTGCCAGCAGTTGGACAGTTAACGAGCAGTACTTC. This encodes CASSWTVNEQYF. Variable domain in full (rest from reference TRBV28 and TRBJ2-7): DVKVTQSSRYLVKRTGEKVFLECVQDMDHENMFWYRQDPGLGLRLIYFSYDVKMKEKGDIPEGYSVSREKKERFSLILESASTNQTSMYLCASSWTVNEQYFGPGTRLTVT.

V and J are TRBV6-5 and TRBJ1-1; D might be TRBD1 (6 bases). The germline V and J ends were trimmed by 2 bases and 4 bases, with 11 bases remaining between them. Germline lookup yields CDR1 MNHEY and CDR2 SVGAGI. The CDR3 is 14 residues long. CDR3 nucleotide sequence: TGTGCCAGCAGTTACCCGGGACATTTCACTGAAGCTTTCTTT. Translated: CASSYPGHFTEAFF.

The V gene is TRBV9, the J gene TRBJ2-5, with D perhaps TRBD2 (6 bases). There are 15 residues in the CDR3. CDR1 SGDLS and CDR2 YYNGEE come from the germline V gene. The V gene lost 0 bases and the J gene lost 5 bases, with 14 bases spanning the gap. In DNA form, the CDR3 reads TGTGCCAGCAGCGTAGGGCCCGGGGCGGGGGAGACCCAGTACTTC. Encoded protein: CASSVGPGAGETQYF.

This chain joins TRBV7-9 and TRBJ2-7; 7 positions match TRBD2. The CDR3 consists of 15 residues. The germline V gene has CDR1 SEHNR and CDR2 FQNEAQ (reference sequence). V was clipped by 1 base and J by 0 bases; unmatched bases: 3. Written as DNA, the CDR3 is TGTGCCAGCAGCTTAGGGGGGGGAAGCTCCTACGAGCAGTACTTC. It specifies CASSLGGGSSYEQYF. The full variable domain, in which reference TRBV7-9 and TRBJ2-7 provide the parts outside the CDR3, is DTGVSQNPRHKITKRGQNVTFRCDPISEHNRLYWYRQTLGQGPEFLTYFQNEAQLEKSRLLSDRFSAERPKGSFSTLEIQRTEQGDSAMYLCASSLGGGSSYEQYFGPGTRLTVT.

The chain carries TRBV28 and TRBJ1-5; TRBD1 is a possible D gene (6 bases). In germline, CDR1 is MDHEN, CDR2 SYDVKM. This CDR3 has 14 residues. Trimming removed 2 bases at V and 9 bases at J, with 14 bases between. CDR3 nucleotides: TGTGCCAGCAGTTTAGCAGGGGCCGTAGGGCCCCAGCATTTT. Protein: CASSLAGAVGPQHF. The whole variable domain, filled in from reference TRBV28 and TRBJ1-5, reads DVKVTQSSRYLVKRTGEKVFLECVQDMDHENMFWYRQDPGLGLRLIYFSYDVKMKEKGDIPEGYSVSREKKERFSLILESASTNQTSMYLCASSLAGAVGPQHFGDGTRLSIL.

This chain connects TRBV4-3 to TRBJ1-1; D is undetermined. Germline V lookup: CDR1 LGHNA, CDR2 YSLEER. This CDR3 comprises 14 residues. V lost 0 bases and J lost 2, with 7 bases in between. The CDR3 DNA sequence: TGCGCCAGCAGCCAAGAGACACCTAACACTGAAGCTTTCTTT. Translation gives CASSQETPNTEAFF.

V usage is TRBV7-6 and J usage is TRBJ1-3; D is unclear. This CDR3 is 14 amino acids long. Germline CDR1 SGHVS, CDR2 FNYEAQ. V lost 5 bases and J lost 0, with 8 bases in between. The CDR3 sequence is CASSPRSSGNTIYF. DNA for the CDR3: TGTGCCAGCAGCCCTAGAAGCTCTGGAAACACCATATATTTT.

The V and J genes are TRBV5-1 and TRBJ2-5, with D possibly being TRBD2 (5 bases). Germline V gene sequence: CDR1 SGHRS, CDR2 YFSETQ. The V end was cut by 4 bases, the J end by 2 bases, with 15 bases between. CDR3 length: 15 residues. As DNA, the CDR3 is TGCGCCAGCAGCCCCAGAAGACTACTACAAGAGACCCAGTACTTC. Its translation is CASSPRRLLQETQYF.

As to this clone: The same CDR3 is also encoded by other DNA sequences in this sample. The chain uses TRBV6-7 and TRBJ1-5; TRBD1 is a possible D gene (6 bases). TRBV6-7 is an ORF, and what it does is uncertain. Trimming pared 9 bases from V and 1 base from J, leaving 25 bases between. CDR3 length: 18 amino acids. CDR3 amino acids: CASQYRVRSHSSNQPQHF. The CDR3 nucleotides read TGTGCCAGTCAATACAGGGTGCGGAGCCACAGCAGCAATCAGCCCCAGCATTTT.

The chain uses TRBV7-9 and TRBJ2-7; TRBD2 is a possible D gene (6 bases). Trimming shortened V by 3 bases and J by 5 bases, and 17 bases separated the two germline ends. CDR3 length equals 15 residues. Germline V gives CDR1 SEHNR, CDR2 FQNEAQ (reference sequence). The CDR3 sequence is CASSFGGAPYHEQYF. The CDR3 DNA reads TGTGCCAGCAGCTTCGGAGGGGCCCCCTACCACGAGCAGTACTTC.

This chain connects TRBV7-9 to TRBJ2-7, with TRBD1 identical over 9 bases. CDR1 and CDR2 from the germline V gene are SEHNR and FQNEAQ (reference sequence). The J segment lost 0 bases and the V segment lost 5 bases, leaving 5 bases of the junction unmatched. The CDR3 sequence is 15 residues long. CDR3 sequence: CASSLDRGVSYEQYF. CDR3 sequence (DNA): TGTGCCAGCAGCCTAGACAGGGGGGTCTCCTACGAGCAGTACTTC.

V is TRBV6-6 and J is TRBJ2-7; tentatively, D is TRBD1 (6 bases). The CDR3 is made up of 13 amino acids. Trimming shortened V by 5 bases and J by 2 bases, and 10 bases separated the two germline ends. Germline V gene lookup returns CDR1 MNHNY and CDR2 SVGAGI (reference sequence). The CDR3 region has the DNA TGTGCCAGCAGTCAGGGACACCCCTACGAGCAGTACTTC. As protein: CASSQGHPYEQYF.

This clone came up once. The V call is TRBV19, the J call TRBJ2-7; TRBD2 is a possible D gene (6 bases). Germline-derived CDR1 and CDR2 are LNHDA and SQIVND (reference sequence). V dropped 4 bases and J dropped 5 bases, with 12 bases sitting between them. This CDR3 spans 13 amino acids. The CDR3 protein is CASSSYGGHEQYF. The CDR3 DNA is TGTGCCAGTAGTAGTTACGGGGGACACGAGCAGTACTTC.

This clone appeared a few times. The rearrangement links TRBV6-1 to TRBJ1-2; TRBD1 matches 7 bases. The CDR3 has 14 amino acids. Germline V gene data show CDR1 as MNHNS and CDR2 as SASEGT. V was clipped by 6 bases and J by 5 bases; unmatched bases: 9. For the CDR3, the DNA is TGTGCCAGCAGACACCGGGACAGCATATATGGCTACACCTTC. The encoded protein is CASRHRDSIYGYTF.